Described below is a single T cell receptor beta chain sequence and its context. Its antigen is currently not known. It has no much larger one-base neighbor in the sample; base qualities were not kept. Patients with autoimmune disease history or receiving systemic immunosuppression were excluded from the trial. In every dose cohort, peripheral blood was drawn for TCR sequencing at baseline, cycle 4 day 1, and cycle 7 day 1. Samples came from an open-label, multicenter, first-in-human phase I dose-escalation trial of ivuxolimab. The trial enrolled adults with locally advanced or metastatic head and neck squamous cell, hepatocellular, melanoma or renal cell carcinoma. Before TCR sequencing, CD4+ T cells and CD8+ T cells from peripheral blood were sorted into separate populations. This sample was taken from a study of OX40 agonist ivuxolimab in advanced cancers. In terms of the full investigation: The costimulatory receptor OX40 (CD134) was targeted by ivuxolimab, a fully human IgG2 agonistic monoclonal antibody. The paper describes the monotherapy dose-escalation part (N of about 50 patients) of the phase I trial of ivuxolimab. Peripheral TCRbeta sequencing aimed to test whether ivuxolimab altered TCR sequence diversity and caused clonal T-cell expansion. Partial responses occurred in three dose-escalation patients: two with cutaneous melanoma and one with hepatocellular carcinoma. Patients were allowed to have had prior anti-PD-1, anti-PD-L1 or anti-CTLA-4 therapy, and more than 30% of the dose-escalation patients had previously received checkpoint inhibitors. The dose-escalation cohort was around 84% male with a mean age of about 58 years, ranging from roughly 23 to 85. Intravenous ivuxolimab was administered to patients every 2 weeks at six dose levels: 0.01, 0.1, 0.3, 1.5, 3 and 10 mg/kg. Of the roughly 54 dose-escalation patients, hepatocellular carcinoma was present in around 20, melanoma in roughly 15, renal cell carcinoma in 9 and head and neck cancer in 9.

Overall study results and their limits: At doses from 0.1 to 3.0 mg/kg, clonal expansion was seen in both CD4+ and CD8+ blood T cells between baseline and week 6. In the 0.1-3.0 mg/kg groups, partial responders had among the lowest normalized peripheral clonal expansion, particularly in CD8+ T cells. Antigen specificity was not determined for the clonally expanded peripheral T cells. After ivuxolimab, expanded clones were on average more numerous among CD8+ T cells than among CD4+ T cells. Low levels of normalized T-cell clonal expansion were also seen in some nonresponding patients.

Genomic DNA was isolated from the sorted cells so that the TCRbeta CDR3 region could be sequenced. TCRbeta CDR3 regions were sequenced using the immunoSEQ Assay. This is the immuneACCESS table as TCRdb keeps it, with only in-frame sequences that have V and J called. A part of the clones is gone; compared with another copy, unresolved V genes explain less than half, and the rest is unexplained. This sample holds approximately 52,000 clones; 90% to 95% were observed only once. The ten largest clones add up to around 12% of the sample. The CDR3 has 13 amino acids, counting the end cysteine and phenylalanine. Here the CDR3 DNA is all that survives: 39 bases in frame from base 1. Here V drops 4 bases and J drops 8 bases, and the junction holds 2 bases not matched to any gene. CDR1 MNHEY and CDR2 SMNVEV are derived from the germline V gene (reference sequence).

The V gene is TRBV27 and the J gene is TRBJ2-1, and 10 junctional nucleotides match TRBD2. This specimen was CD4+ or CD8+ T cells sorted from blood, taken in a trial of the OX40 agonist ivuxolimab. The clonotype originates from an adult with an advanced solid tumor such as melanoma, head and neck, liver or kidney cancer. CDR3 loop: CASSSGLAYEQFF. DNA sequence: TGTGCCAGCAGTTCGGGACTAGCGTATGAGCAGTTCTTC.